What follows are 7 T cell receptor beta chains derived from one specimen sequenced in a study of human T cells and chemical hapten exposure. Time point described: patch test 1, 2 weeks after DPC sensitization. This sample's treatment: therapeutic diphenylcyclopropenone sensitization with weekly scalp DPC. Each CDR3 protein gets one entry after TCRdb re-called the RACE reads with MiXCR. In the table there are around 52,000 distinct CDR3 sequences, about a tenth of which are singletons. Sequenced here: whole blood, sampled in connection with sensitization to the hapten diphenylcyclopropenone (DPC). These receptors originate from a woman between 35 and 50 years old with alopecia areata. Some clones in this sample may be carry-over from other donors' samples.

This clonotype was seen ten or more times. J is TRBJ2-7 and V is TRBV29-1, with 7 positions matching TRBD1. The CDR3 is 11 amino acids. Germline loops: CDR1 SQVTM, CDR2 ANQGSEA. Trimming took 7 bases from V and 6 from J; bases not matched to a gene: 6. CDR3 sequence reads: CSAEQGSEQYF. In DNA form, the CDR3 reads TGCAGCGCCGAACAGGGGAGCGAGCAGTACTTC.

This clonotype appeared many times. The chain joins TRBV5-1 to TRBJ2-2; TRBD1 agrees at 10 bases. In germline, CDR1 is SGHRS, CDR2 YFSETQ. The ends lost 1 base at V and 2 bases at J; junction bases unmatched: 8. The CDR3 loop spans 18 amino acids. This chain's CDR3 is CASSLLGQGIPNTGELFF. As DNA, the CDR3 is TGCGCCAGCAGCTTGTTGGGACAGGGGATCCCTAACACCGGGGAGCTGTTTTTT. Complete variable domain (other parts from reference TRBV5-1 and TRBJ2-2): KAGVTQTPRYLIKTRGQQVTLSCSPISGHRSVSWYQQTPGQGLQFLFEYFSETQRNKGNFPGRFSGRQFSNSRSEMNVSTLELGDSALYLCASSLLGQGIPNTGELFFGEGSRLTVL.

At least ten counts were recorded for this clonotype. This rearrangement joins TRBV4-2 to TRBJ1-1; D call uncertain. The CDR3 is made up of 16 amino acids. Germline V gene data show CDR1 as LGHNA and CDR2 as YNFKEQ. V lost 1 base and J 3 bases, leaving 15 bases between the germline ends. CDR3 amino acids: CASSQAREGWDTEAFF. The CDR3, as DNA: TGTGCCAGCAGCCAAGCCCGGGAGGGATGGGACACTGAAGCTTTCTTT.

This chain connects TRBV20-1 to TRBJ2-3; the D gene could be TRBD1 or TRBD2 (5 bases each). The germline V gene has CDR1 DFQATT and CDR2 SNEGSKA (reference sequence). This CDR3 spans 12 amino acids. The V end was cut by 8 bases, the J end by 4 bases, with 13 bases between. This chain's CDR3 is CSLRGVADTQYF. CDR3 coding DNA: TGCAGTCTTCGGGGCGTAGCAGATACGCAGTATTTT.

Ten or more counts support this clonotype. This chain connects TRBV27 to TRBJ2-2; D is unclear. The CDR3 has 12 residues. Trimming shortened V by 6 bases and J by 0 bases, and 2 bases separated the two germline ends. Germline CDR1 is MNHEY and CDR2 is SMNVEV (reference sequence). In nucleotides, the CDR3 is TGTGCCAGCAGCCCGAACACCGGGGAGCTGTTTTTT. It translates to CASSPNTGELFF.

Ten or more counts support this clonotype. Here the CDR3 reads CASSLQSDTQYF. The CDR3 DNA is TGTGCCAGCAGCTTACAATCAGATACGCAGTATTTT. This chain links TRBV7-8 with TRBJ2-3; no clear D. V was cut by 2 bases and J by 4 bases, with 4 bases left in between. This CDR3 is 12 amino acids long. The germline V gene has CDR1 SGHVS and CDR2 FQNEAQ. Variable domain in full (rest from reference TRBV7-8 and TRBJ2-3): GAGVSQSPRYKVAKRGQDVALRCDPISGHVSLFWYQQALGQGPEFLTYFQNEAQLDKSGLPSDRFFAERPEGSVSTLKIQRTQQEDSAVYLCASSLQSDTQYFGPGTRLTVL.

Only a few counts were recorded for this clonotype. The chain links TRBV28 to TRBJ2-6; D is undetermined. With 3 bases removed from V and 3 bases from J, the gap between germline ends came to 3 bases. Germline CDR1 reads MDHEN; CDR2 reads SYDVKM. This CDR3 is built from 13 residues. The CDR3 region has the DNA TGTGCCAGCAGTTTTTATGGGGCCAACGTCCTGACTTTC. Translated, it gives CASSFYGANVLTF. The variable domain in full, with the rest retrieved from reference TRBV28 and TRBJ2-6, is DVKVTQSSRYLVKRTGEKVFLECVQDMDHENMFWYRQDPGLGLRLIYFSYDVKMKEKGDIPEGYSVSREKKERFSLILESASTNQTSMYLCASSFYGANVLTFGAGSRLTVL.